These 27 T cell receptor beta chains were all obtained from the same sample, sequenced in a study of response to subunit inactivated influenza vaccine. MiXCR was run by TCRdb on the RT-PCR reads, yielding one entry per CDR3 protein. The sample consists of hundreds of thousands of distinct CDR3 sequences, roughly 15% of them appearing once. This specimen was PBMCs from blood, taken roughly 2 weeks before vaccination. These receptors came from a man aged 50-59 years who received an inactivated influenza vaccine.

This clonotype was seen a few times. The chain carries TRBV28 and TRBJ1-5; the match to TRBD1 covers 7 bases. With 6 bases clipped from V and 4 bases from J, the junction kept 6 bases outside the gene matches. The CDR3 has 14 amino acids. From germline, CDR1 is MDHEN and CDR2 SYDVKM. The CDR3 here is CASRSGQPNQPQHF. CDR3 sequence (DNA): TGTGCCAGCAGGTCGGGACAGCCTAATCAGCCCCAGCATTTT.

The table lists this clonotype with a few counts. Germline is not matched at one junction end, which may reflect a read error. CDR3 sequence reads: CAGSPQGGTDTQYF. In DNA, the CDR3 is TGTGCCGGCAGCCCGCAAGGGGGGACAGATACGCAGTATTTT. The V gene is TRBV6-1, the J gene TRBJ2-3; D is perhaps TRBD1 or TRBD2 (6 bases each). The germline V gene has CDR1 MNHNS and CDR2 SASEGT. The CDR3 contains 14 residues.

The chain employs TRBV6-1 and TRBJ1-4, with a weak D call TRBD1 (6 bases). V dropped 3 bases and J dropped 8 bases, with 13 bases sitting between them. CDR3 length: 14 amino acids. Germline lookup yields CDR1 MNHNS and CDR2 SASEGT. The CDR3 region has the DNA TGTGCCAGCAGTGACAGGGGAGGATGGGAAAAACTGTTTTTT. It is translated as CASSDRGGWEKLFF.

This clonotype was counted many times. The V call is TRBV20-1, the J call TRBJ1-5, with D maybe TRBD1 (5 bases). The V end lost 2 bases, the J end lost 4 bases, and 15 bases lay between the germline ends. Germline CDR1 is DFQATT and CDR2 is SNEGSKA (reference sequence). This CDR3 spans 15 amino acids. The CDR3 DNA reads TGCAGTGCTAGACCGCAAGGGACCGGTAATCAGCCCCAGCATTTT. It is translated as CSARPQGTGNQPQHF.

J is TRBJ2-7 and V is TRBV28, with 7 nucleotides matching TRBD2. CDR1 MDHEN and CDR2 SYDVKM come from the germline V gene. This CDR3 has 16 residues. The ends lost 6 bases at V and 2 bases at J; junction bases unmatched: 13. CDR3 sequence reads: CASSPGGGGGAYEQYF. The CDR3 nucleotides are TGTGCCAGCAGCCCTGGGGGTGGTGGGGGGGCCTACGAGCAGTACTTC.

A few counts support this clonotype. The V and J genes are TRBV28 and TRBJ1-6; D is unresolved. Germline CDR1 MDHEN, CDR2 SYDVKM. This CDR3 has 13 residues. Trimming removed 0 bases from V and 7 bases from J, with 4 bases in between. The CDR3 DNA sequence: TGTGCCAGCAGTTTATGGGAGAATTCACCCCTCCACTTT. This codes for CASSLWENSPLHF.

The table lists this clonotype with many counts. The chain recombines TRBV7-9 with TRBJ1-1; 9 nucleotides line up with TRBD1. In germline, CDR1 is SEHNR, CDR2 FQNEAQ (reference sequence). The V segment lost 5 bases and the J segment 1 base; nucleotides outside the gene matches: 8. The CDR3 sequence is 16 residues long. CDR3 in amino acids: CASSTGQGLKNTEAFF. The CDR3 DNA reads as TGTGCCAGCAGCACGGGACAGGGATTAAAGAACACTGAAGCTTTCTTT. Looking up the rest from reference TRBV7-9 and TRBJ1-1 gives the full variable domain: DTGVSQNPRHKITKRGQNVTFRCDPISEHNRLYWYRQTLGQGPEFLTYFQNEAQLEKSRLLSDRFSAERPKGSFSTLEIQRTEQGDSAMYLCASSTGQGLKNTEAFFGQGTRLTVV.

This clonotype appeared a few times. This chain links TRBV10-3 with TRBJ2-7; TRBD2 agrees at 8 bases. Germline V gene sequence: CDR1 ENHRY, CDR2 SYGVKD. V was clipped by 11 bases and J by 4 bases; unmatched bases: 10. This CDR3 comprises 13 residues. The chain's CDR3 is CAVQISGAYEQYF. CDR3 sequence (DNA): TGTGCCGTGCAGATTAGCGGGGCTTACGAGCAGTACTTC.

This clonotype was picked up a small number of times. The chain couples TRBV5-1 to TRBJ1-1; TRBD1 might be the D (6 bases). V shed 1 base and J shed 6 bases, with 13 bases lying between them. This CDR3 spans 14 amino acids. In germline, CDR1 is SGHRS, CDR2 YFSETQ. The CDR3 region has the DNA TGCGCCAGCAGCTTGCGCCAGGGGATGGCTGAAGCTTTCTTT. Amino acids: CASSLRQGMAEAFF.

This chain joins TRBV7-8 and TRBJ2-1, with 8 positions matching TRBD2. CDR1 and CDR2 from the germline V gene are SGHVS and FQNEAQ. There are 14 residues in the CDR3. V was clipped by 5 bases and J by 8 bases; unmatched bases: 8. CDR3 loop: CASSPQRENHEQFF. The DNA for the CDR3 is TGTGCCAGCAGCCCCCAGCGGGAGAACCATGAGCAGTTCTTC.

This clonotype was found a few times. As DNA, the CDR3 is TGCAGCGCCTCGGCACAGTCAAATGAGCAGTTCTTC. It is translated as CSASAQSNEQFF. The chain recombines TRBV29-1 with TRBJ2-1; D is unresolved. The germline V gene has CDR1 SQVTM and CDR2 ANQGSEA. Trimming pared 7 bases from V and 7 bases from J, leaving 14 bases between. This CDR3 region has 12 residues.

This chain links TRBV6-5 with TRBJ2-5; 10 positions agree with TRBD2. This CDR3 has 16 amino acids. Per the germline V gene, CDR1 is MNHEY and CDR2 is SVGAGI. V trimming: 3 bases; J trimming: 5 bases; junction bases outside the gene matches: 9. The CDR3 bases are TGTGCCAGCAGTTATGTGGGGCTAGCGGGAGCGGAGACCCAGTACTTC. Encoded protein: CASSYVGLAGAETQYF.

The rearrangement uses TRBV9 and TRBJ2-6; D uncertain. V was shortened by 4 bases and J by 0 bases, with 11 bases between the two germline ends. Germline V gives CDR1 SGDLS, CDR2 YYNGEE. This CDR3 region has 16 residues. CDR3 amino acids: CASSPPGSSGANVLTF. CDR3 nucleotide sequence: TGTGCCAGCAGCCCACCTGGAAGCTCTGGGGCCAACGTCCTGACTTTC.

Comment on this clonotype: The junction departs from germline at one end; a sequencing error may be responsible. The genes are TRBV5-6 and TRBJ2-2; 10 bases agree with TRBD2. This CDR3 contains 15 residues. Looked up from germline, CDR1 is SGHDT and CDR2 is YYEEEE. CDR3 region: CASRAGGPFAGELLF. The CDR3 region has the DNA TGTGCCAGCAGAGCGGGAGGGCCATTCGCCGGGGAGCTGCTTTTT.

V gene TRBV5-5 combines with J gene TRBJ2-1; 7 nucleotides agree with TRBD2. This CDR3 has 16 amino acids. The V segment lost 2 bases and the J segment 4 bases; nucleotides outside the gene matches: 9. The V gene's germline CDR1 is SGHKS and CDR2 YYEKEE (reference sequence). The CDR3 DNA reads TGTGCCAGCAGCTTTACGGCCTTGGGGGGGTACAATGAGCAGTTCTTC. This sequence encodes CASSFTALGGYNEQFF.

The V gene is TRBV10-3, the J gene TRBJ2-1; 12 bases are shared with TRBD2. CDR3 length: 13 residues. Germline V gene lookup returns CDR1 ENHRY and CDR2 SYGVKD. V dropped 6 bases and J dropped 6; count of bases not matched to a gene: 0. In DNA form, the CDR3 reads TGTGCCATCAGGGGACTAGCGGGCAATGAGCAGTTCTTC. Translation: CAIRGLAGNEQFF.

This clonotype was detected ten times or more. This chain uses TRBV29-1 with TRBJ2-1; D is unresolved. From germline, CDR1 is SQVTM and CDR2 ANQGSEA. V was cut by 5 bases and J by 6 bases, with 8 bases left in between. The length of the CDR3 is 11 residues. The CDR3 coding sequence is TGCAGCGTTTCCCCGATCAATGAGCAGTTCTTC. Its translation: CSVSPINEQFF.

The genes are TRBV29-1 and TRBJ2-1; possibly TRBD1 or TRBD2 for D (5 bases each). The CDR3 sequence is 12 residues long. V lost 6 bases to trimming and J lost 7 bases, with 13 bases between them. CDR1 and CDR2 (germline): SQVTM, ANQGSEA. The CDR3 sequence is CSVGSGRNEQFF. The CDR3 nucleotides are TGCAGCGTGGGGTCGGGGCGGAATGAGCAGTTCTTC.

This clonotype was seen many times. The chain carries TRBV28 and TRBJ2-7; 10 nucleotides line up with TRBD1. CDR1 and CDR2 from the germline V gene are MDHEN and SYDVKM. The CDR3 runs to 14 residues. V gave up 6 bases and J gave up 7 bases; unmatched junction bases: 9. CDR3 nucleotide sequence: TGTGCCAGCAGCCCTGGGGACAGGGGTTTAGAGCAGTACTTC. Translated, it gives CASSPGDRGLEQYF.

The table lists this clonotype with many counts. The genes are TRBV14 and TRBJ2-7; D not certain. Trimming removed 2 bases from V and 9 bases from J, with 14 bases in between. CDR1 is SGHDN and CDR2 is FVKESK in the germline V gene. This CDR3 is built from 13 residues. The CDR3 loop reads CASSQNPLSWQYF. In nucleotides, the CDR3 is TGTGCCAGCAGCCAAAACCCCCTTAGTTGGCAGTACTTC.

This clonotype has only a few counts. The chain uses TRBV24-1 and TRBJ2-3; D gene uncertain. The CDR3 contains 13 residues. Trimming stripped 7 bases from V and 6 bases from J, with 13 bases between. Germline CDR1 KGHDR, CDR2 SFDVKD. The chain's CDR3 is CATSPAFVDTQYF. CDR3 DNA: TGTGCCACCAGCCCGGCATTTGTTGATACGCAGTATTTT.

The chain couples TRBV4-3 to TRBJ2-3; TRBD2 aligns across 8 bases. CDR3 length: 16 amino acids. The ends lost 0 bases at V and 2 bases at J; junction bases unmatched: 4. Germline CDR1 is LGHNA and CDR2 is YSLEER. The CDR3 loop reads CASSQEGGRTTDTQYF. CDR3 DNA: TGCGCCAGCAGCCAAGAAGGCGGGAGGACCACAGATACGCAGTATTTT.

The J gene is TRBJ2-2, the V gene TRBV12-3 or TRBV12-4; D gene uncertain. The CDR3 length is 14 residues. V lost 8 bases, J lost 2 bases, and 12 bases lay in between. CDR3: CASSDTQNTGELFF. As DNA, the CDR3 is TGTGCCAGCTCCGACACTCAAAACACCGGGGAGCTGTTTTTT.

The V call is TRBV10-3, the J call TRBJ2-2; 8 bases agree with TRBD2. Trimming cost V 8 bases and J 4 bases; bases outside gene matches: 6. The CDR3 totals 14 residues. Per germline, CDR1 ENHRY and CDR2 SYGVKD. CDR3 DNA sequence: TGTGCCATCGGCGGGGGGCTAGGCACCGGGGAGCTGTTTTTT. This translates into CAIGGGLGTGELFF.

This clonotype was seen more than once but under ten times. The genes are TRBV20-1 and TRBJ2-5, with 13 bases identical to TRBD2. Per the germline V gene, CDR1 is DFQATT and CDR2 is SNEGSKA (reference sequence). This CDR3 region has 15 residues. Trimming took 7 bases from V and 5 from J; bases not matched to a gene: 10. CDR3 protein: CSGRGLAGRKETQYF. CDR3 DNA: TGCAGTGGCAGGGGACTAGCGGGAAGAAAGGAGACCCAGTACTTC.

This rearrangement joins TRBV28 to TRBJ1-5, with D possibly matching TRBD1 (5 bases). Trimming shortened V by 1 base and J by 3 bases, and 10 bases separated the two germline ends. This CDR3 has 15 residues. Germline V CDR1 and CDR2: MDHEN, SYDVKM. The CDR3, as DNA: TGTGCCAGCAGTTTATTCCCAGGGATCAATCAGCCCCAGCATTTT. The encoded protein is CASSLFPGINQPQHF.

This clonotype was recorded many times. The chain uses TRBV5-5 and TRBJ1-2, with 9 bases aligning to TRBD1. V lost 5 bases and J lost 1; bases outside the gene matches: 6. CDR3 size: 15 residues. Germline CDR1 and CDR2: SGHKS and YYEKEE (reference sequence). CDR3 sequence: CASRFRTGDNYGYTF. In DNA, the CDR3 is TGTGCCAGCAGATTCCGGACAGGGGATAACTATGGCTACACCTTC. Looking up the rest from reference TRBV5-5 and TRBJ1-2 gives the full variable domain: DAGVTQSPTHLIKTRGQQVTLRCSPISGHKSVSWYQQVLGQGPQFIFQYYEKEERGRGNFPDRFSARQFPNYSSELNVNALLLGDSALYLCASRFRTGDNYGYTFGSGTRLTVV.